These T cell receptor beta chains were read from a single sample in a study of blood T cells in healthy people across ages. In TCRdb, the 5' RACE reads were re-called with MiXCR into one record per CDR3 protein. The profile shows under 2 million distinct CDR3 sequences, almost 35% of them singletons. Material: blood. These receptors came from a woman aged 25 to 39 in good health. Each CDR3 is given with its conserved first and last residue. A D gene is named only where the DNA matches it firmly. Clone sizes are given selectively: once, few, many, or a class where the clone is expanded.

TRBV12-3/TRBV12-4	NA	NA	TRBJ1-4	TGTGCCAGCAGCTCTCAGGGTACAGGTGAAAAACTGTTTTTT	CASSSQGTGEKLFF
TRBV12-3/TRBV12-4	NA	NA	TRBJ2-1	TGTGCCAGCTCCGTCCTCGGGTTCCAACCGTTCTTC	CASSVLGFQPFF
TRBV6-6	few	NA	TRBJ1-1	TGTGCCAGCAGTTTAAAGGTCAGGCGGGGGGCCCCCACTGAAGCTTTCTTT	CASSLKVRRGAPTEAFF
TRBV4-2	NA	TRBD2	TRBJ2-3	TGTGCCAGCAGCCAAGCACTAGCGGGGGCAGGGGATACGCAGTATTTT	CASSQALAGAGDTQYF
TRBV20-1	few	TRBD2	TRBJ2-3	TGCAGTGCTAGAGGGGCTAGCGGGAGGGCCCCAGATACGCAGTATTTT	CSARGASGRAPDTQYF
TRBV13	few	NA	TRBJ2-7	TGTGCCAGCAGCTTAAGTGACCTCGCCTACGAGCAGTACTTC	CASSLSDLAYEQYF
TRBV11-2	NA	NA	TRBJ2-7	TGTGCCAGCAGCCCTATGGGAACCTACGAGCAGTACTTC	CASSPMGTYEQYF
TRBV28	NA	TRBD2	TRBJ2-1	TGTGCCAGCAGTTTAGGTGGAGCGGGAAGCTCCTACAATGAGCAGTTCTTC	CASSLGGAGSSYNEQFF
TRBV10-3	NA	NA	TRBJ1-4	TGTGCCATCAGGGGGGGAAAGGGGGGGCCGGATGAAAAACTGTTTTTT	CAIRGGKGGPDEKLFF
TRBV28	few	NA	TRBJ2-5	TGTGCCAGCATCCACTCCACGGGGACCCAGTACTTC	CASIHSTGTQYF
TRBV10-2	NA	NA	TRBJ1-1	TGCGCCAGCACCCTGGAGGGGGCTGAAGCTTTCTTT	CASTLEGAEAFF
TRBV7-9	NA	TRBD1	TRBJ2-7	TGTGCCAGCAGCCTGGAGGGACAGGGCATCGGTTACGAGCAGTACTTC	CASSLEGQGIGYEQYF
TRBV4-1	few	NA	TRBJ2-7	TGCGCCGGCAGCCAACACGGACGTTACGAGCAGTACTTC	CAGSQHGRYEQYF
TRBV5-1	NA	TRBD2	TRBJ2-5	TGCGCCAGCACTTCCGGCGGGGGGCTTGGGGAGACCCAGTACTTC	CASTSGGGLGETQYF
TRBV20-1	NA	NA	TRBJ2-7	TGCAGTGCTAGAGCTCCCGGGGGACAATACGAGCAGTACTTC	CSARAPGGQYEQYF
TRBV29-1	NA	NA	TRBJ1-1	TGCAGCGTTGTTCAGGGGACGAACACTGAAGCTTTCTTT	CSVVQGTNTEAFF
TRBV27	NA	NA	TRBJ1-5	TGTGCCAGCAGTTCCTTGGGGCTCAATCAGCCCCAGCATTTT	CASSSLGLNQPQHF
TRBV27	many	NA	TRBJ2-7	TGTGCCAGCAGTTCCGACCCCTACGAGCAGTACTTC	CASSSDPYEQYF
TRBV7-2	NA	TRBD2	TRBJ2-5	TGTGCCAGCAGCCCCCGTCTAGCGGCGTCCCAAGAGACCCAGTACTTC	CASSPRLAASQETQYF
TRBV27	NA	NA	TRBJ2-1	TGTGCCAGCAGTTGGCTAGTGGGGTACAATGAGCAGTTCTTC	CASSWLVGYNEQFF
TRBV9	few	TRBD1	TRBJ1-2	TGTGCCAGCAGCGCGGACAGGGGGCCATTACCCCATGGCTACACCTTC	CASSADRGPLPHGYTF
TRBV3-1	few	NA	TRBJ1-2	TGTGCCAGCAGCCAAGGAGGGGGACGGACTAACTATGGCTACACCTTC	CASSQGGGRTNYGYTF
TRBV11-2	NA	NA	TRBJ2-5	TGTGCCAGCACCCCATCGGGGTGGGGACAAGAGACCCAGTACTTC	CASTPSGWGQETQYF
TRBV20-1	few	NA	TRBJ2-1	TGCAGTGCTAGAGGCTCGGGGAAGCAGTTCTTC	CSARGSGKQFF
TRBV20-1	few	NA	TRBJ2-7	TGCAGTGCTAGGGACAGCGAGCAGTACTTC	CSARDSEQYF
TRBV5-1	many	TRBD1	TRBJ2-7	TGCGCCAGCAGCCGAGGGGACAGATACGAGCAGTACTTC	CASSRGDRYEQYF
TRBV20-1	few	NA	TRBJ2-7	TGCAGTGCTAGTCGGCCCAACGAGCAGTACTTC	CSASRPNEQYF
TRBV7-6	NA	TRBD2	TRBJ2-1	TGTGCCAGCAGCCCAGGGACTAGCGGGAGGGTACCTAATGGGCAGTTCTTC	CASSPGTSGRVPNGQFF
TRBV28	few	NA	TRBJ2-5	TGTGCCAGCAGTTTACCGGGACTCCCAGTGTTGTCGCAAGAGACCCAGTACTTC	CASSLPGLPVLSQETQYF
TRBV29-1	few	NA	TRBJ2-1	TGCAGCGTTGCGGCAGGAAGCTCCTACAATGAGCAGTTCTTC	CSVAAGSSYNEQFF
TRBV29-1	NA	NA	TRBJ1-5	TGCAGCGCCGGGAATAATCAGCCCCAGCATTTT	CSAGNNQPQHF
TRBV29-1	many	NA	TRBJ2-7	TGCAGCGTCGAGTTCCGGGACACCTCCTACGAGCAGTACTTC	CSVEFRDTSYEQYF
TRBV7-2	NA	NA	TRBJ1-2	TGTGCCAGCAGCCCCACCCAGATTGCTCCCCCGTATGGCTACACCTTC	CASSPTQIAPPYGYTF
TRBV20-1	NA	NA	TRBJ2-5	TGCAGTGCTAGAGATCCCCTAGCGAATGGACGAGAGACCCAGTACTTC	CSARDPLANGRETQYF
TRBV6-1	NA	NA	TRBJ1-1	TGTGCCAGCAGTAAAACGGGTGTGGGGCGAAGGGGTGGCACTGAAGCTTTCTTT	CASSKTGVGRRGGTEAFF
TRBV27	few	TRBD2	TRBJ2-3	TGTGCCAGCAGTTTAACGGGACTAGCGGGAACAGTGTATTTT	CASSLTGLAGTVYF
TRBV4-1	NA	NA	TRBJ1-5	TGCGCCAGCAGCCCCACCGGTCTTGTCAATCAGCCCCAGCATTTT	CASSPTGLVNQPQHF
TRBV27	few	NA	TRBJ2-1	TGTGCCAGCTGGACAGCCTACAATGAGCAGTTCTTC	CASWTAYNEQFF
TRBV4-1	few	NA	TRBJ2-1	TGCGCCAGCAGCCAAGAATCAGCGGGTTACGATCGTGTCGTTGAGCAGTTCTTC	CASSQESAGYDRVVEQFF
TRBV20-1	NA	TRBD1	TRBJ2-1	TGCAGTGCTAGTCCGACAGGGGTGGGCGCCAATGAGCAGTTCTTC	CSASPTGVGANEQFF
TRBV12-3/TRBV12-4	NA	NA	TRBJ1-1	TGTGCCAGCAGTTTGGGGAGGGGCAGGGGAAACACTGAAGCTTTCTTT	CASSLGRGRGNTEAFF
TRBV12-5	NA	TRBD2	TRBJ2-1	TGTGCTAGTGGTTTGGTACAGGGACTAGTCAATGAGCAGTTCTTC	CASGLVQGLVNEQFF
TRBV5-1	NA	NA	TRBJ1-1	TGCGCCAGCAGCGCAACCAGGGAAAGAAGGACTGAAGCTTTCTTT	CASSATRERRTEAFF
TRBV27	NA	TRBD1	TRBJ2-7	TGTGCCAGCAGTACCCTGGACAGGGGTCCAACCTACGAGCAGTACTTC	CASSTLDRGPTYEQYF
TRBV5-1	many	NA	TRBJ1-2	TGCGCCAGCAGCTTCGGGGGCGGTAACTATGGCTACACCTTC	CASSFGGGNYGYTF
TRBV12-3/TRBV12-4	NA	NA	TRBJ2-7	TGTGCCAGCAGTTTAGGGTTGACAGGTTATTACGAGCAGTACTTC	CASSLGLTGYYEQYF
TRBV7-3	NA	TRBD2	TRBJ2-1	TGTGCCAGCAGCGGTAGCGGGAGTCCCTACAATGAGCAGTTCTTC	CASSGSGSPYNEQFF
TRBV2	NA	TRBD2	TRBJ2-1	TGTGCCAGCCTTAGCGGGATTGCCAATGAGCAGTTCTTC	CASLSGIANEQFF
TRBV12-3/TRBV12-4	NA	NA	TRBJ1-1	TGTGCCAGCAGTTTTAAACAGTTGAACACTGAAGCTTTCTTT	CASSFKQLNTEAFF